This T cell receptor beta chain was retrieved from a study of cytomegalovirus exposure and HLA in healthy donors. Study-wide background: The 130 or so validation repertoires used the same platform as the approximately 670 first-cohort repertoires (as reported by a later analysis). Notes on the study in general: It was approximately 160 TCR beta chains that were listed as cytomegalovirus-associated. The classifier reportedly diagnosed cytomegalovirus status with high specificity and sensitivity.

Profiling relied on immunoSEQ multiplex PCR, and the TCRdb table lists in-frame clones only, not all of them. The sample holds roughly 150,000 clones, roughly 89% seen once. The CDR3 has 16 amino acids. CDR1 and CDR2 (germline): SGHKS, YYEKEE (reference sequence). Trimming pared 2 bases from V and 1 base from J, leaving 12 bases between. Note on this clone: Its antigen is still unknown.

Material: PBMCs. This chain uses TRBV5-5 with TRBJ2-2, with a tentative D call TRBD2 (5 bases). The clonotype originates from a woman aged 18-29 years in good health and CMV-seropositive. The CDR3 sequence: CASSLRTALNTGELFF. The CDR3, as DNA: TGTGCCAGCAGCTTACGGACTGCTTTGAACACCGGGGAGCTGTTTTTT.